These T cell receptor beta chains were read from a single sample in a study of OX40 agonist ivuxolimab in advanced cancers. Profiled with immunoSEQ multiplex PCR; TCRdb holds only in-frame clones, not every one. In the table there are tens of thousands of clones, about nine tenths of which are singletons. The source was CD4+ or CD8+ T cells sorted from blood, collected in a trial of the OX40 agonist ivuxolimab. The receptors derive from an adult with an advanced solid tumor such as melanoma, head and neck, liver or kidney cancer. The conserved cysteine and the conserved F or W are not part of the CDR3 here. The order of the fields is J gene, clone size, V gene, CDR3 protein. Size is stated for part of the rows, as once, few or many counts, or as a class when the clone is expanded.

>TRBJ2-7|few|TRBV7-9
ASSYEQY
>TRBJ2-7|.|TRBV27
ASRGMGYEQY
>TRBJ2-7|.|TRBV27
ASSLWGQDEQY
>TRBJ2-5|.|TRBV7-9
ASSLALQETQY
>TRBJ2-7|.|TRBV30
AWSGDSPKQY
>TRBJ1-1|.|TRBV4-1
ASSDGRPSAEAF
>TRBJ2-6|.|TRBV19
ASEATGAGANVLT
>TRBJ2-5|.|TRBV2
ASSEELAGGKETQY
>TRBJ1-1|.|TRBV7-3
ASSLRRYTEAF
>TRBJ1-3|.|TRBV9
ASSGTNSGNTIY
>TRBJ2-7|.|TRBV7-6
ASSLGTSGTYEQY
>TRBJ1-1|.|TRBV30
AWSGQGAF
>TRBJ2-4|.|TRBV27
ASSLSTSGLAKNIQY
>TRBJ2-2|.|TRBV6-1
ASKTGWNTGELF
>.|.|TRBV7-9
ASSGEAPRSYEQY
>TRBJ2-3|.|TRBV7-3
ASSTLGQTTDTQY
>TRBJ1-5|.|TRBV4-1
ASSQYRGNQPQH
>TRBJ2-5|.|TRBV5-1
ASSLVVNQETQY
>TRBJ1-2|.|TRBV27
ASREGQGAYGYT
>TRBJ2-7|.|TRBV11-2
ASSLWTGGRYEQY
>TRBJ2-7|.|TRBV10-3
AISPADRELNEQY
>TRBJ2-2|.|TRBV28
ASRTRTGSGGELF
>TRBJ2-3|.|TRBV9
ASSLPRGGGTDTQY
>TRBJ2-7|.|TRBV9
ASSRGGDGLYEQY
>TRBJ2-7|.|TRBV14
ASSQDLARRSYEQY
>TRBJ1-2|.|TRBV29-1
SVEDRGQGNDYGYT
>TRBJ2-7|.|TRBV15
ATSIAGAYEQY
>TRBJ2-7|.|TRBV5-1
ASRAATGDIYEQY
>TRBJ2-1|.|TRBV28
ATLGDRNYNEQF
>TRBJ1-2|.|TRBV14
ASSQDEWGTYGYT
>TRBJ1-1|.|TRBV7-6
ASSRGLLNTEAF
>TRBJ1-6|.|TRBV21-1
ASPKSDGNSPLH
>TRBJ2-5|.|TRBV9
ASNSGGAAETQY
>TRBJ1-2|.|TRBV6-4
ASSDSRGYT
>TRBJ2-3|.|TRBV5-4
ASSLPHSPDTQY
>TRBJ2-3|.|TRBV9
ASSVSGLAGYTDTQY
>TRBJ2-7|.|TRBV27
ATSTGRFYEQY
>TRBJ2-2|.|TRBV9
ASSVVGGTGELF
>TRBJ2-3|.|TRBV7-9
ASSPGGDDTQY
>TRBJ1-1|few|TRBV7-9
ASSISSPEAF
>TRBJ2-7|.|TRBV6-5
ASFSGGEQY
>TRBJ2-7|few|TRBV7-6
ASSLGRGSSYEQY
>TRBJ2-7|.|TRBV28
ASSFGGSTYEQY
>TRBJ2-7|.|TRBV28
ASSFRLASYEQY
>TRBJ2-1|.|TRBV7-8
ASSYRGSGNEQF
>TRBJ2-7|.|TRBV7-9
ASSPLVPQGLQGDEQY
>TRBJ1-5|.|TRBV13
ASSLSERQPQH
>TRBJ2-1|.|TRBV7-6
ASSLGQGWFNEQF
>TRBJ1-5|.|TRBV28
ASTPTGRVNQPQH
>TRBJ1-1|.|TRBV19
ASLLTGTGTTEAF
>TRBJ2-7|medium-sized|TRBV27
ASSPRAGRYEQY
>TRBJ2-7|.|TRBV10-1
ASSSGQGYEQY
>TRBJ1-3|once|TRBV18
ASSPVHWDTIY
>TRBJ2-1|.|TRBV27
ASRPPGLSYNEQF
>TRBJ1-1|.|TRBV5-4
ASSLIGARTEAF
>TRBJ2-7|once|TRBV7-8
ASSSRPGQTNEQY
>TRBJ2-7|.|TRBV7-9
ASSLETGGYNYEQY